Shown below are 17 T cell receptor beta chains from a single sample sequenced in a study of OX40 agonist ivuxolimab in advanced cancers. Produced via immunoSEQ multiplex PCR; TCRdb's table is partial and in-frame only. The sample gives more than 45,000 clones, about 80% of which show up once; around 2% is in the top ten. Source: CD4+ or CD8+ T cells sorted from blood, taken in a trial of the OX40 agonist ivuxolimab. These receptors were taken from an adult with an advanced solid tumor such as melanoma, head and neck, liver or kidney cancer.

The table lists this clone with a few counts. This rearrangement joins TRBV7-2 to TRBJ2-1; weak D call: TRBD2 (6 bases). The V end was cut by 3 bases, the J end by 4 bases, with 7 bases between. The CDR3 contains 13 residues. The germline gives CDR1 SGHTA, CDR2 FQGNSA. CDR3: CASSLRGYNEQFF. In nucleotides, the CDR3 is TGTGCCAGCAGCTTGCGGGGTTACAATGAGCAGTTCTTC. The full variable domain, completed using reference TRBV7-2 and TRBJ2-1, is GAGVSQSPSNKVTEKGKDVELRCDPISGHTALYWYRQSLGQGLEFLIYFQGNSAPDKSGLPSDRFSAERTGGSVSTLTIQRTQQEDSAVYLCASSLRGYNEQFFGPGTRLTVL.

The chain couples TRBV7-9 to TRBJ2-6; D not certain. V was clipped by 2 bases and J by 0 bases, with 11 bases between them. The CDR3 is made up of 17 amino acids. CDR1 SEHNR and CDR2 FQNEAQ come from the germline V gene (reference sequence). For the CDR3, the DNA is TGTGCCAGCAGCTTACTTGGCACACCCTCTGGGGCCAACGTCCTGACTTTC. This codes for CASSLLGTPSGANVLTF.

V is TRBV6-1 and J is TRBJ2-1; 7 positions agree with TRBD1. Per germline, CDR1 MNHNS and CDR2 SASEGT. V shed 6 bases and J 3 bases; nucleotides not matched to a gene: 8. CDR3 size: 15 residues. The CDR3 sequence is CASSGRGTLYNEQFF. For the CDR3, the DNA is TGTGCCAGCAGCGGCAGGGGGACACTCTACAATGAGCAGTTCTTC.

This chain links TRBV7-9 with TRBJ1-5; D call uncertain. The V end lost 7 bases, the J end lost 2 bases, and 18 bases lay between the germline ends. The CDR3 is 16 residues long. The germline gives CDR1 SEHNR, CDR2 FQNEAQ (reference sequence). The CDR3 loop is CASKPMGASGNQPQHF. The DNA of the CDR3 is TGTGCCAGCAAGCCCATGGGTGCGAGTGGCAATCAGCCCCAGCATTTT.

This chain links TRBV5-1 with TRBJ2-5; D perhaps matches TRBD2 (6 bases). The CDR3 is 14 residues long. V gave up 3 bases and J gave up 5 bases, with 14 bases separating them. CDR1 is SGHRS and CDR2 is YFSETQ in the germline V gene. CDR3 protein: CASSSGRVDETQYF. DNA of the CDR3: TGCGCCAGCAGCTCCGGGAGAGTCGATGAGACCCAGTACTTC.

The rearrangement links TRBV25-1 to TRBJ1-4; tentative D call: TRBD1 (5 bases). CDR1 and CDR2 (germline): MGHDK, SYGVNS. The CDR3 spans 14 residues. Trimming shortened V by 3 bases and J by 7 bases, and 12 bases separated the two germline ends. Written as DNA, the CDR3 is TGTGCCAGCAGTGAGCAGGGAAGGGGTGAAAAACTGTTTTTT. The encoded protein is CASSEQGRGEKLFF. The full variable domain, completed using reference TRBV25-1 and TRBJ1-4, is EADIYQTPRYLVIGTGKKITLECSQTMGHDKMYWYQQDPGMELHLIHYSYGVNSTEKGDLSSESTVSRIRTEHFPLTLESARPSHTSQYLCASSEQGRGEKLFFGSGTQLSVL.

J is TRBJ2-2 and V is TRBV23-1, with D tentatively TRBD1 or TRBD2 (6 bases each). TRBV23-1 is identified as an open reading frame with a role that is uncertain. The CDR3 runs to 17 residues. V was pared by 4 bases and J by 1 base, with 16 bases between. As DNA, the CDR3 is TGCGCCAGCAGTCTCCACGTGGGGGGACAGAACACCGGGGAGCTGTTTTTT. Protein: CASSLHVGGQNTGELFF.

This clone was observed a handful of times. The gene calls are TRBV2 and TRBJ1-2, with D hard to call. The length of the CDR3 is 14 residues. The germline gives CDR1 SNHLY, CDR2 FYNNEI. With 6 bases removed from V and 2 bases from J, the gap between germline ends came to 13 bases. The CDR3, as DNA: TGTGCCAGCAGGGGGATCCGAGGAAACTATGGCTACACCTTC. It is translated as CASRGIRGNYGYTF.

This chain links TRBV28 with TRBJ2-1, with a tentative D call TRBD2 (6 bases). The CDR3 is made up of 14 amino acids. Germline V CDR1 and CDR2: MDHEN, SYDVKM. V was shortened by 2 bases and J by 5 bases, with 10 bases between the two germline ends. CDR3 in DNA: TGTGCCAGCAGTTTAAGGCGCGGGGACAATGAGCAGTTCTTC. Protein product: CASSLRRGDNEQFF.

The chain carries TRBV7-3 and TRBJ2-7; possibly TRBD2 for D (6 bases). Germline V gene data show CDR1 as SGHTA and CDR2 as FQGTGA. V gave up 3 bases and J gave up 7 bases, with 10 bases separating them. The length of the CDR3 is 12 residues. The CDR3 sequence: CASSFLALEQYF. The CDR3 coding sequence is TGTGCCAGCAGCTTCCTAGCGCTAGAGCAGTACTTC.

The chain joins TRBV7-3 to TRBJ1-5; D possibly corresponds to TRBD1 (5 bases). Trimming took off 2 bases at V and 7 bases at J, with 15 bases between the two ends. The CDR3 totals 15 residues. Germline assignment: CDR1 SGHTA and CDR2 FQGTGA. This CDR3 is CASSLDPDRGQPQHF. The CDR3 coding sequence is TGTGCCAGCAGCTTAGACCCAGACCGGGGCCAGCCCCAGCATTTT.

V gene TRBV7-8 combines with J gene TRBJ1-6; TRBD1 matches 7 bases. Germline-derived CDR1 and CDR2 are SGHVS and FQNEAQ. Trimming at V came to 4 bases and at J to 9 bases, leaving 3 bases not matched to a gene. The CDR3 loop spans 13 amino acids. CDR3 DNA sequence: TGTGCCAGCAGCTCCGCAGGGGGTTCACCCCTCCACTTT. Its translation is CASSSAGGSPLHF.

The chain recombines TRBV9 with TRBJ1-2; no definite D call. With 4 bases removed from V and 7 bases from J, the gap between germline ends came to 14 bases. Germline CDR1 is SGDLS and CDR2 is YYNGEE. The CDR3 is made up of 13 amino acids. CDR3 nucleotide sequence: TGTGCCAGCAGCCCCACCTCTCAACGTGGCTACACCTTC. This encodes CASSPTSQRGYTF.

This clone was counted between two and nine times. J is TRBJ2-5 and V is TRBV28; no firm D call. Trimming cost V 3 bases and J 4 bases, with 12 bases left between them. Germline V gene sequence: CDR1 MDHEN, CDR2 SYDVKM. The CDR3 has 14 amino acids. CDR3 residues: CASSLVPDGETQYF. The CDR3 DNA is TGTGCCAGCAGTTTGGTTCCGGACGGAGAGACCCAGTACTTC.

The rearrangement joins TRBV5-1 to TRBJ2-5, with TRBD1 matching 7 bases. Germline CDR1 is SGHRS and CDR2 is YFSETQ. Unmatched junction bases numbered 13, after V lost 0 bases and J lost 5 bases. The CDR3 spans 17 residues. CDR3 nucleotides: TGCGCCAGCAGCTTGGGAGCCAACAGGGGCGTTTATGAGACCCAGTACTTC. Its translation: CASSLGANRGVYETQYF.

The rearrangement joins TRBV4-1 to TRBJ2-6; D gene uncertain. With 1 base removed from V and 4 bases from J, the gap between germline ends came to 11 bases. Germline assignment: CDR1 MGHRA and CDR2 YSYEKL. CDR3 size: 16 residues. The CDR3 nucleotides read TGCGCCAGCAGCCAAGGTATCCAAAGAGGGGCCAACGTCCTGACTTTC. Residues: CASSQGIQRGANVLTF.

The table lists this clone with a few counts. The J gene is TRBJ2-3, the V gene TRBV4-2; D is uncertain. The V gene lost 0 bases and the J gene lost 3 bases, with 16 bases spanning the gap. The V gene's germline CDR1 is LGHNA and CDR2 YNFKEQ. CDR3 size: 17 residues. As DNA, the CDR3 is TGTGCCAGCAGCCAAGATGAAGGGCGCTTCGGTACAGATACGCAGTATTTT. This sequence encodes CASSQDEGRFGTDTQYF.